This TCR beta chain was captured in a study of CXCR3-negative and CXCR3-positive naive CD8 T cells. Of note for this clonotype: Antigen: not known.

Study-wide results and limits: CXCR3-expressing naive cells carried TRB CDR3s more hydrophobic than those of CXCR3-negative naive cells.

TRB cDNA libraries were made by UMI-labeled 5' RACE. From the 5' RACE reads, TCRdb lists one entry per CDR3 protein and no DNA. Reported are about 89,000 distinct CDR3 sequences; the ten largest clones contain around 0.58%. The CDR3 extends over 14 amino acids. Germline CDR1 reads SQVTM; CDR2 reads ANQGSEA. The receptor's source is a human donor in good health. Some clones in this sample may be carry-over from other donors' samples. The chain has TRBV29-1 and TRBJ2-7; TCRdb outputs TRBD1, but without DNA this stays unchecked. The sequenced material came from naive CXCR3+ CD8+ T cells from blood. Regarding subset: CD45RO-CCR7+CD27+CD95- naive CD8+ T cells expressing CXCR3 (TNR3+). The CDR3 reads CSVQGQGAPYEQYF.